This TCR beta chain was identified during a study of T-cell memory formation after mild COVID-19. Whole-study results and caveats: The pre-infection memory compartment contained some responding clones, suggesting cross-reactive memory joined. Clones that contracted from day 15 to 85 were balanced CD4/CD8, while later expanders leaned CD4+. CD4+ clones that contracted lay mainly in CM and EM; CD8+ ones lay in EMRA.

From germline, CDR1 is MNHEY and CDR2 SMNVEV (reference sequence). The CDR3 runs 16 residues. The ends were cut back, 6 bases at V and 5 bases at J, with 20 bases in the middle. This clonotype was seen a handful of times. Its antigen remains unknown. TCRdb reprocessed the 5' RACE reads with MiXCR, giving one entry per CDR3 protein. The sample holds 150,000 to 200,000 distinct CDR3 sequences, roughly 28% seen once. The sequence derives from an adult woman who had mild COVID-19 (a few samples of this study predate the infection). Cell type and time point are not known. The chain links TRBV27 to TRBJ1-5; the D is unclear. Sequencing was carried out using PBMCs or a T cell subset sorted from them (not recorded which). The CDR3 is CASRPPGMGPDQPQHF. CDR3 sequence (DNA): TGTGCCAGCAGACCTCCTGGCATGGGCCCAGATCAGCCCCAGCATTTT.